This T cell receptor beta chain was sequenced for a study of OX40 agonist ivuxolimab in advanced cancers. In regard to this clone: What it recognizes is unknown.

Repertoires were generated with immunoSEQ multiplex PCR, while TCRdb's copy carries only in-frame clones and drops some. The sample has over 75,000 clones, around 90% seen once. CDR3 length equals 15 residues. The V gene end was trimmed by 5 bases and the J gene end by 2 bases; junction bases not matched to a gene: 6. Germline V gene data show CDR1 as SGHKS and CDR2 as YYEKEE (reference sequence). General study points: Expanded peripheral T-cell antigen specificity went undetermined.

The sequence was obtained from an adult with an advanced solid tumor such as melanoma, head and neck, liver or kidney cancer. This specimen consisted of CD4+ or CD8+ T cells sorted from blood, obtained in a trial of the OX40 agonist ivuxolimab. The rearrangement uses TRBV5-5 and TRBJ2-7; 11 bases agree with TRBD1. The CDR3 protein is CASRTDRGPTYEQYF. CDR3 sequence (DNA): TGTGCCAGCAGAACGGACAGGGGGCCTACCTACGAGCAGTACTTC.